These 27 T cell receptor beta chains share one sample of origin, sequenced in a study of response to subunit inactivated influenza vaccine. From the RT-PCR reads, TCRdb called clonotypes with MiXCR, one entry per CDR3 protein. The repertoire holds a few hundred thousand distinct CDR3 sequences, with around 13% as singletons. The sequencing used PBMCs from blood, collected 12 days after vaccination. These receptors all come from a man aged 45 to 65 who received an inactivated influenza vaccine.

This chain connects TRBV28 to TRBJ2-7, with D possibly matching TRBD2 (6 bases). CDR1 and CDR2 (germline): MDHEN, SYDVKM. The CDR3 is 15 amino acids. Trimming cost V 2 bases and J 3 bases, with 14 bases left between them. The CDR3 loop reads CASSLLVPEGYEQYF. The CDR3, as DNA: TGTGCCAGCAGTTTACTAGTACCGGAGGGCTACGAGCAGTACTTC.

This clonotype was detected only a few times. The CDR3 is CSVPLRDSSYEQYF. CDR3 coding DNA: TGCAGCGTCCCACTCCGGGACAGCTCCTACGAGCAGTACTTC. The chain has TRBV29-1 and TRBJ2-7, with TRBD1 matching over 7 bases. Trimming removed 6 bases from V and 0 bases from J; junction bases left unmatched: 8. The V gene's germline CDR1 is SQVTM and CDR2 ANQGSEA. The CDR3 loop spans 14 amino acids.

The chain employs TRBV28 and TRBJ1-2; tentative D call: TRBD1 (5 bases). In germline, CDR1 is MDHEN, CDR2 SYDVKM. This CDR3 region has 15 residues. Deletions cut 7 bases from V and 2 bases from J, with 17 bases between. This CDR3 is CASTKSAGRNYGYTF. CDR3 nucleotide sequence: TGTGCCAGCACCAAAAGCGCAGGGAGGAACTATGGCTACACCTTC.

The rearrangement uses TRBV18 and TRBJ2-3; TRBD2 agrees at 7 bases. From germline, CDR1 is KGHSH and CDR2 LQKENI. After removal of 3 bases from V and 6 bases from J, the junction contained 6 bases not matched to a gene. This CDR3 spans 14 amino acids. The CDR3 DNA is TGTGCCAGCTCACCGGGAGCGGGACCCGATACGCAGTATTTT. Translating gives CASSPGAGPDTQYF.

The chain has TRBV20-1 and TRBJ2-5; D unresolved. V was cut by 1 base and J by 5 bases, with 11 bases left in between. Germline V gives CDR1 DFQATT, CDR2 SNEGSKA (reference sequence). The CDR3 consists of 13 residues. The CDR3 DNA reads as TGCAGTGCTAGAGTTGATATAGTGGAGACCCAGTACTTC. This sequence encodes CSARVDIVETQYF.

This clonotype was found a few times. The genes are TRBV7-9 and TRBJ2-7, with 9 positions matching TRBD2. The CDR3 length is 13 residues. J lost 6 bases, V lost 10 bases, and 10 bases had no gene match. The germline V gene has CDR1 SEHNR and CDR2 FQNEAQ (reference sequence). CDR3 loop: CATQREDFREQYF. The DNA for the CDR3 is TGTGCCACTCAGCGGGAGGATTTTCGCGAGCAGTACTTC. Drawing the rest from reference TRBV7-9 and TRBJ2-7, the complete variable domain is DTGVSQNPRHKITKRGQNVTFRCDPISEHNRLYWYRQTLGQGPEFLTYFQNEAQLEKSRLLSDRFSAERPKGSFSTLEIQRTEQGDSAMYLCATQREDFREQYFGPGTRLTVT.

V is TRBV12-3 or TRBV12-4 and J is TRBJ1-3; D ambiguous. The V end lost 5 bases, the J end lost 1 base, and 18 bases lay between the germline ends. This CDR3 region has 17 residues. The CDR3 nucleotides are TGTGCCAGCAGTCCAGCGGGTTATGAGGGATCTGGAAACACCATATATTTT. It yields the protein CASSPAGYEGSGNTIYF.

The chain recombines TRBV12-3 or TRBV12-4 with TRBJ2-1, with TRBD2 matching over 15 bases. The length of the CDR3 is 18 residues. V was clipped by 9 bases and J by 3 bases; unmatched bases: 12. This CDR3 is CASQRTSGRALVYNEQFF. The CDR3 region has the DNA TGTGCCAGTCAGAGGACTAGCGGGAGGGCCTTGGTCTACAATGAGCAGTTCTTC.

The chain is built from TRBV6-2 or TRBV6-3 and TRBJ2-5; the D gene could be TRBD1 or TRBD2 (5 bases each). The CDR3 covers 15 residues. Trimming removed 5 bases at V and 5 bases at J, with 18 bases between. In germline, CDR1 is MNHEY, CDR2 SVGEGT. For the CDR3, the DNA is TGTGCCAGCAGTGCAGGGACCAGCAAAGCGGAGACCCAGTACTTC. Residues: CASSAGTSKAETQYF.

This rearrangement joins TRBV6-5 to TRBJ1-6; no clear D. This CDR3 region has 13 residues. The germline V gene has CDR1 MNHEY and CDR2 SVGAGI. Trimming removed 6 bases at V and 9 bases at J, with 12 bases between. This CDR3 reads CASSPGRFSPLHF. CDR3 coding DNA: TGTGCCAGCAGCCCGGGCCGCTTTTCACCCCTCCACTTT.

This chain joins TRBV5-1 and TRBJ1-1; 11 nucleotides agree with TRBD1. V trimming: 7 bases; J trimming: 3 bases; junction bases outside the gene matches: 14. The CDR3 sequence is 17 residues long. Germline V gene lookup returns CDR1 SGHRS and CDR2 YFSETQ. CDR3 region: CASEPGQGARKYTEAFF. The CDR3 DNA reads as TGCGCCAGCGAACCAGGACAGGGGGCGCGGAAGTACACTGAAGCTTTCTTT.

The J gene is TRBJ2-1, the V gene TRBV13; weak D call: TRBD2 (6 bases). Trimming took 0 bases from V and 6 from J, leaving 12 bases between them. The CDR3 consists of 15 residues. Germline V CDR1 and CDR2: PRHDT, FYEKMQ (reference sequence). CDR3 nucleotide sequence: TGTGCCAGCAGCTTAGGGACCGGGGGAGGCAATGAGCAGTTCTTC. Translating gives CASSLGTGGGNEQFF.

The chain joins TRBV19 to TRBJ1-4, with 8 positions matching TRBD1. V lost 3 bases to trimming and J lost 7 bases; unmatched junction nucleotides: 7. The CDR3 runs to 15 residues. Germline CDR1 and CDR2: LNHDA and SQIVND (reference sequence). The CDR3 nucleotides read TGTGCCAGTAGTATTGGGGGACAGGCCATTGAAAAACTGTTTTTT. Residues: CASSIGGQAIEKLFF.

This clonotype showed up many times. The chain carries TRBV4-2 and TRBJ2-1; D is undetermined. The CDR3 covers 16 residues. The germline V gene encodes CDR1 LGHNA and CDR2 YNFKEQ. With 2 bases removed from V and 0 bases from J, the gap between germline ends came to 11 bases. The CDR3 nucleotides read TGTGCCAGCAGCCAAAGTCTCCTGAGCTCCTACAATGAGCAGTTCTTC. It encodes CASSQSLLSSYNEQFF.

This clonotype was picked up a small number of times. The rearrangement links TRBV12-3 or TRBV12-4 to TRBJ1-2; perhaps TRBD1 as D (6 bases). V was clipped by 3 bases and J by 8 bases, with 13 bases between them. This CDR3 has 13 amino acids. CDR3 region: CASSFWTEKGYTF. The CDR3 nucleotides read TGTGCCAGCAGTTTCTGGACAGAAAAAGGCTACACCTTC.

This clonotype was counted a few times. The chain is built from TRBV19 and TRBJ1-1, with 11 bases lining up with TRBD1. The germline gives CDR1 LNHDA, CDR2 SQIVND (reference sequence). This CDR3 is built from 15 residues. The ends lost 9 bases at V and 1 base at J; junction bases unmatched: 7. CDR3 amino acids: CASGQGAYRNTEAFF. Written as DNA, the CDR3 is TGTGCCAGCGGACAGGGGGCGTATAGGAACACTGAAGCTTTCTTT.

This clonotype was detected only a few times. Its ends do not fully match the called genes, so a read error is possible. CDR3: CASSLAMGWETQYF. Written as DNA, the CDR3 is TGTGCTAGCAGCTTAGCGATGGGTTGGGAGACCCAGTACTTC. The chain recombines TRBV7-7 with TRBJ2-5; D possibly corresponds to TRBD2 (5 bases). Germline V gene sequence: CDR1 SSHAT, CDR2 FNYEAQ (reference sequence). The CDR3 totals 14 residues.

This clonotype was counted between two and nine times. This chain links TRBV7-8 with TRBJ1-5, with a tentative D call TRBD1 (6 bases). Trimming cost V 1 base and J 3 bases, with 13 bases left between them. The germline V gene encodes CDR1 SGHVS and CDR2 FQNEAQ. The CDR3 contains 16 residues. CDR3 bases: TGTGCCAGCAGCTTAGGGGGTACAGGGACCAATCAGCCCCAGCATTTT. It specifies CASSLGGTGTNQPQHF.

V is TRBV29-1 and J is TRBJ2-7; 7 bases match TRBD1. The CDR3 has 14 amino acids. CDR1 and CDR2 from the germline V gene are SQVTM and ANQGSEA. The ends lost 6 bases at V and 2 bases at J; junction bases unmatched: 10. CDR3: CSVLTLDRAYEQYF. The CDR3 coding sequence is TGCAGCGTCTTGACCCTTGACAGGGCCTACGAGCAGTACTTC.

This clonotype appeared a few times. The rearrangement joins TRBV27 to TRBJ2-5, with D unclear. Trimming pared 7 bases from V and 5 bases from J, leaving 14 bases between. The CDR3 consists of 13 residues. Germline CDR1 reads MNHEY; CDR2 reads SMNVEV (reference sequence). This chain's CDR3 is CASTARVGETQYF. The DNA for the CDR3 is TGTGCCAGCACCGCTCGGGTGGGGGAGACCCAGTACTTC.

This clonotype was recorded a few times. This sequence joins TRBV7-9 and TRBJ1-5; 8 bases match TRBD1. Germline V gene sequence: CDR1 SEHNR, CDR2 FQNEAQ (reference sequence). The trim removed 5 bases at V and 2 bases at J, leaving 5 bases unmatched. This CDR3 spans 15 amino acids. This CDR3 is CASSQDRAGNQPQHF. CDR3 nucleotides: TGTGCCAGCAGCCAGGACAGGGCCGGCAATCAGCCCCAGCATTTT.

At least ten counts were recorded for this clonotype. The rearrangement uses TRBV13 and TRBJ2-5; 8 bases fit TRBD1. The trim removed 5 bases at V and 6 bases at J, leaving 8 bases unmatched. The CDR3 has 14 amino acids. Germline CDR1 and CDR2: PRHDT and FYEKMQ (reference sequence). CDR3 sequence reads: CASSHRTGRQTQYF. The CDR3, as DNA: TGTGCCAGCAGCCACCGGACAGGGAGGCAGACCCAGTACTTC.

This sequence joins TRBV6-1 and TRBJ2-3, with a weak D call TRBD2 (5 bases). CDR3 length: 13 amino acids. CDR1 and CDR2 from the germline V gene are MNHNS and SASEGT. V lost 7 bases to trimming and J lost 5 bases, with 13 bases between them. The CDR3 nucleotides are TGTGCCAGCACTAGCACCCCAGGAGATACGCAGTATTTT. Protein: CASTSTPGDTQYF.

The chain carries TRBV5-6 and TRBJ1-1; TRBD1 agrees at 7 bases. J lost 1 base, V lost 4 bases, and 10 bases had no gene match. The CDR3 totals 16 residues. CDR1 is SGHDT, CDR2 YYEEEE, per germline. The CDR3 DNA sequence: TGTGCCAGCAGCCAACTAAACAGGGGAGCGAACACTGAAGCTTTCTTT. Protein product: CASSQLNRGANTEAFF.

J is TRBJ2-4 and V is TRBV20-1; 8 bases are a match to TRBD1. The CDR3 sequence is 16 residues long. V was clipped by 6 bases and J by 1 base; unmatched bases: 11. The germline V gene has CDR1 DFQATT and CDR2 SNEGSKA (reference sequence). The CDR3 loop reads CSALDLQGVAKNIQYF. The CDR3 DNA reads TGCAGTGCCCTCGATTTACAGGGGGTGGCCAAAAACATTCAGTACTTC.

This clonotype came up many times. The chain recombines TRBV29-1 with TRBJ2-7, with D unclear. This CDR3 comprises 11 residues. V was clipped by 3 bases and J by 5 bases, with 8 bases between them. From germline, CDR1 is SQVTM and CDR2 ANQGSEA. The CDR3 spells CSVDRFNEQYF. CDR3 DNA sequence: TGCAGCGTTGATAGGTTCAACGAGCAGTACTTC.

This clonotype was detected a few times. This chain connects TRBV29-1 to TRBJ1-2; 7 positions match TRBD1. With V trimmed by 4 bases and J by 8 bases, 7 bases remained unmatched. CDR1 is SQVTM, CDR2 ANQGSEA, per germline. The length of the CDR3 is 12 residues. CDR3 amino acids: CSVATGMGGYTF. The CDR3 nucleotides are TGCAGCGTTGCGACAGGGATGGGAGGCTACACCTTC.